The source of this T cell receptor (beta chain) is a study of synovial regulatory T cells in juvenile arthritis. Whole-study context: A few patients were therapy-naive; several received methotrexate alone.

Produced via immunoSEQ multiplex PCR; TCRdb's table is partial and in-frame only. Recorded for this sample: roughly 5,900 clones. As concerns this clone: Antigen specificity is unknown.

Study findings and constraints: Synovial Tregs shared more CDR3 sequences with iaTregs than other blood Tregs. iaTreg TCR repertoires were largely private across patients and partially overlapped synovial Teff and blood CPL.

The length of the CDR3 is 14 residues. Only the protein is available. Germline CDR1 and CDR2: MNHEY and SMNVEV (reference sequence). The TCR originated in a donor aged 2-35 years with juvenile idiopathic arthritis. V is TRBV27 and J is TRBJ2-5. The sequenced material came from Treg cells from blood. Stated subset: remaining (HLA-DR-negative) circulating blood Treg cells. CDR3 protein: CASSFSNKGETQYF.